The 30 T cell receptor beta chains below all came from one sample that was sequenced in a study of blood T cell repertoires in COVID-19. Assay used: immunoSEQ multiplex PCR; TCRdb lists only in-frame clones, some missing. The table lists around 270,000 clones, about 87% of them singletons, with roughly 4% in the top ten. Sequencing was done on a sample of peripheral blood. All receptors derive from a man aged 55 to 69 who had recovered from COVID-19.

This chain uses TRBV11-3 with TRBJ2-3; D might be TRBD2 (6 bases). CDR3 length: 16 residues. The V end was cut by 4 bases, the J end by 2 bases, with 16 bases between. Germline V lookup: CDR1 SGHNT, CDR2 YENEEA. The CDR3 reads CASSSRGAGITDTQYF. The CDR3 DNA sequence: TGTGCCAGCAGCTCTCGGGGCGCGGGGATCACAGATACGCAGTATTTT.

This clone is a singleton in its sample. The CDR3 DNA sequence: TGTGCCAGCAGTTACTCTTGGGGGGCGCGGGGGAAACTGTTTTTT. Its protein is CASSYSWGARGKLFF. J is TRBJ1-4 and V is TRBV6-5; possible D gene TRBD1, 6 bases. The CDR3 has 15 residues. V lost 0 bases and J 11 bases, leaving 16 bases between the germline ends. Germline CDR1 MNHEY, CDR2 SVGAGI.

V and J are TRBV5-4 and TRBJ1-2, with 7 bases lining up with TRBD1. This CDR3 is built from 16 residues. V shed 4 bases and J 8 bases; nucleotides not matched to a gene: 17. Germline lookup yields CDR1 SGHNT and CDR2 YYREEE (reference sequence). DNA of the CDR3: TGTGCCAGCAGCACAGGGACAGAATCCTATCTTCTGGGCTACACCTTC. This codes for CASSTGTESYLLGYTF.

This chain joins TRBV19 and TRBJ1-5; 8 bases match TRBD1. Germline CDR1 reads LNHDA; CDR2 reads SQIVND (reference sequence). The CDR3 contains 16 residues. J lost 1 base, V lost 5 bases, and 7 bases had no gene match. CDR3 sequence: CASSYRGDSSNQPQHF. DNA of the CDR3: TGTGCCAGTAGTTACAGGGGGGACTCGAGCAATCAGCCCCAGCATTTT. Looking up the rest from reference TRBV19 and TRBJ1-5 gives the full variable domain: DGGITQSPKYLFRKEGQNVTLSCEQNLNHDAMYWYRQDPGQGLRLIYYSQIVNDFQKGDIAEGYSVSREKKESFPLTVTSAQKNPTAFYLCASSYRGDSSNQPQHFGDGTRLSIL.

V is TRBV7-2 and J is TRBJ2-5; no clear D. V lost 1 base to trimming and J lost 0 bases, with 9 bases between them. This CDR3 is 15 amino acids long. Germline loops: CDR1 SGHTA, CDR2 FQGNSA. Here the CDR3 DNA reads TGTGCCAGCAGCTTAGAAGAGACATACCAAGAGACCCAGTACTTC. As protein: CASSLEETYQETQYF. The whole variable domain, filled in from reference TRBV7-2 and TRBJ2-5, reads GAGVSQSPSNKVTEKGKDVELRCDPISGHTALYWYRQSLGQGLEFLIYFQGNSAPDKSGLPSDRFSAERTGGSVSTLTIQRTQQEDSAVYLCASSLEETYQETQYFGPGTRLLVL.

The V and J genes are TRBV27 and TRBJ1-1; D remains ambiguous. The CDR3 sequence is 13 residues long. Germline CDR1 and CDR2: MNHEY and SMNVEV (reference sequence). Trimming removed 2 bases from V and 1 base from J, with 5 bases in between. CDR3 sequence: CASSLAGNTEAFF. The CDR3, as DNA: TGTGCCAGCAGTTTAGCAGGGAACACTGAAGCTTTCTTT.

This chain joins TRBV18 and TRBJ1-1; weak D call: TRBD1 (6 bases). Germline V gives CDR1 KGHSH, CDR2 LQKENI. This CDR3 spans 15 amino acids. The V end was cut by 3 bases, the J end by 1 base, with 12 bases between. The CDR3 DNA is TGTGCCAGCTCACCTACCGGGACACCGAACACTGAAGCTTTCTTT. Its protein is CASSPTGTPNTEAFF.

In this sample, this clone turned up a few times. J is TRBJ2-3 and V is TRBV3-1 (or the pseudogene TRBV3-2); D might be TRBD1 (5 bases). There are 14 residues in the CDR3. Germline CDR1 and CDR2: LGHDT and YNNKEL (reference sequence). Trimming removed 4 bases from V and 6 bases from J, with 14 bases in between. CDR3 sequence (DNA): TGTGCCAGCAGCCTCTACGGTAGGGGTGATACGCAGTATTTT. It encodes CASSLYGRGDTQYF.

This chain links TRBV3-1 (or the pseudogene TRBV3-2) with TRBJ2-3; the D gene is possibly TRBD2 (6 bases). Germline CDR1 and CDR2: LGHDT and YNNKEL (reference sequence). Trimming cost V 4 bases and J 0 bases, with 14 bases left between them. CDR3 length: 16 amino acids. The CDR3 DNA reads as TGTGCCAGCAGCCTACCCGGGGGTCCTAGCACAGATACGCAGTATTTT. It yields the protein CASSLPGGPSTDTQYF.

This clone was recorded a few times. This sequence joins TRBV30 and TRBJ1-5; D is unresolved. CDR1 is GTSNPN, CDR2 SVGIG, per germline (reference sequence). The CDR3 loop spans 15 amino acids. V dropped 1 base and J dropped 1 base, with 11 bases sitting between them. CDR3 nucleotide sequence: TGTGCCTGGAGTGGGTGGGGAGCCAGCAATCAGCCCCAGCATTTT. Translated: CAWSGWGASNQPQHF.

This chain links TRBV20-1 with TRBJ2-3, with D maybe TRBD2 (5 bases). The CDR3 spans 13 residues. Germline V gene sequence: CDR1 DFQATT, CDR2 SNEGSKA (reference sequence). The V and J ends lost 3 bases and 1 base respectively, with 8 bases between them. The CDR3 nucleotides read TGCAGTGCTAGTAGGCGGGGCACAGATACGCAGTATTTT. Its translation is CSASRRGTDTQYF.

At least ten counts were recorded for this clone. The V call is TRBV30, the J call TRBJ1-2, with D unresolved. With 0 bases removed from V and 5 bases from J, the gap between germline ends came to 10 bases. This CDR3 has 13 residues. In germline, CDR1 is GTSNPN, CDR2 SVGIG (reference sequence). The CDR3 is CAWSVPRRYGYTF. DNA of the CDR3: TGTGCCTGGAGTGTACCGAGGAGGTATGGCTACACCTTC.

The gene calls are TRBV6-2 or TRBV6-3 and TRBJ1-2, with D uncertain. V lost 5 bases, J lost 2 bases, and 6 bases lay in between. The CDR3 length is 12 residues. CDR1 and CDR2 from the germline V gene are MNHEY and SVGEGT. The CDR3 sequence: CASSAQNYGYTF. CDR3 bases: TGTGCCAGCAGTGCGCAAAACTATGGCTACACCTTC.

CDR3 coding DNA: TGTGCCAGCAGTGATCGAGCGGGGGCTGCCTACAATGAGCAGTTCTTC. It yields the protein CASSDRAGAAYNEQFF. The chain couples TRBV2 to TRBJ2-1, with 8 bases matching TRBD2. CDR1 and CDR2 from the germline V gene are SNHLY and FYNNEI. This CDR3 is 16 amino acids long. J lost 2 bases, V lost 3 bases, and 6 bases had no gene match.

The chain carries TRBV30 and TRBJ2-7, with TRBD1 matching 8 bases. V was clipped by 3 bases and J by 4 bases; unmatched bases: 8. There are 14 residues in the CDR3. Germline lookup yields CDR1 GTSNPN and CDR2 SVGIG (reference sequence). CDR3 DNA sequence: TGTGCCTGGAGCCCCGCAGGGGGCGCGTACGAGCAGTACTTC. This sequence encodes CAWSPAGGAYEQYF.

The chain combines TRBV3-1 (or the pseudogene TRBV3-2) with TRBJ1-1, with D uncertain. The V gene's germline CDR1 is LGHDT and CDR2 YNNKEL (reference sequence). This CDR3 spans 14 amino acids. Trimming took 2 bases from V and 0 from J, leaving 7 bases between them. CDR3 bases: TGTGCCAGCAGCCAACACCAGGTGAACACTGAAGCTTTCTTT. Residues: CASSQHQVNTEAFF.

The chain is built from TRBV5-4 and TRBJ2-5, with D perhaps matching TRBD1 (6 bases). CDR1 is SGHNT, CDR2 YYREEE, per germline (reference sequence). V was pared by 5 bases and J by 3 bases, with 11 bases between. This CDR3 has 13 residues. DNA for the CDR3: TGTGCCAGCAGAGTTAACAGGGAAGAGACCCAGTACTTC. Protein sequence: CASRVNREETQYF.

The chain carries TRBV5-1 and TRBJ2-5; perhaps TRBD2 as D (6 bases). V was cut by 0 bases and J by 0 bases, with 15 bases left in between. The CDR3 extends over 17 amino acids. Per the germline V gene, CDR1 is SGHRS and CDR2 is YFSETQ. This CDR3 is CASSLVRAGKYQETQYF. For the CDR3, the DNA is TGCGCCAGCAGCTTGGTCCGGGCGGGAAAGTACCAAGAGACCCAGTACTTC.

In DNA form, the CDR3 reads TGTGCCAGCAGCTCCAGGGTCAACACTGAAGCTTTCTTT. This sequence encodes CASSSRVNTEAFF. The chain has TRBV7-3 and TRBJ1-1; perhaps TRBD1 as D (5 bases). The CDR3 spans 13 residues. Germline CDR1 reads SGHTA; CDR2 reads FQGTGA. V dropped 4 bases and J dropped 2 bases, with 8 bases sitting between them.

This chain links TRBV12-3 or TRBV12-4 with TRBJ2-3; D perhaps matches TRBD1 (5 bases). The CDR3 is made up of 13 amino acids. V dropped 6 bases and J dropped 2 bases, with 9 bases sitting between them. The CDR3 region is CASRVRDTDTQYF. CDR3 nucleotides: TGTGCCAGCAGAGTCAGGGACACAGATACGCAGTATTTT.

The genes are TRBV12-3 or TRBV12-4 and TRBJ2-5; D is ambiguous. V gave up 3 bases and J gave up 9 bases, with 11 bases separating them. This CDR3 region has 12 residues. The CDR3 DNA is TGTGCCAGCAGTTTCTCTTTAGTGGCCCAGTACTTC. It yields the protein CASSFSLVAQYF.

This clone was found a few times. This chain uses TRBV27 with TRBJ2-7; 7 bases fit TRBD2. This CDR3 has 15 residues. Germline loops: CDR1 MNHEY, CDR2 SMNVEV (reference sequence). Trimming took 8 bases from V and 1 from J; bases not matched to a gene: 11. CDR3 bases: TGTGCCAGCGGCTGGGCGACTAGCAGGTCCTACGAGCAGTACTTC. Its protein is CASGWATSRSYEQYF.

J is TRBJ2-7 and V is TRBV5-1; TRBD1 might be the D (6 bases). The CDR3 extends over 16 amino acids. Germline V gene sequence: CDR1 SGHRS, CDR2 YFSETQ. V was pared by 4 bases and J by 3 bases, with 20 bases between. This CDR3 reads CASSPRNPRGIYEQYF. The CDR3 DNA reads TGCGCCAGCAGCCCGCGAAATCCCAGGGGAATCTACGAGCAGTACTTC.

The chain is built from TRBV11-2 and TRBJ1-1; D call uncertain. This CDR3 spans 13 amino acids. Trimming removed 0 bases from V and 9 bases from J, with 11 bases in between. Germline V gene data show CDR1 as SGHAT and CDR2 as FQNNGV. CDR3 region: CASSLDVQFKAFF. The DNA for the CDR3 is TGTGCCAGCAGCTTAGACGTCCAGTTTAAAGCTTTCTTT.

The V gene is TRBV9, the J gene TRBJ1-4; TRBD1 matches 9 bases. Germline V gene sequence: CDR1 SGDLS, CDR2 YYNGEE. Trimming cost V 3 bases and J 8 bases; bases outside gene matches: 8. There are 15 residues in the CDR3. This CDR3 reads CASSGRQGGGEKLFF. The CDR3 region has the DNA TGTGCCAGCAGCGGTAGACAGGGGGGAGGAGAAAAACTGTTTTTT.

This clone showed up just once. The rearrangement uses TRBV4-1 and TRBJ1-2; the D is unclear. Trimming took 8 bases from V and 7 from J, leaving 14 bases between them. Germline CDR1 is MGHRA and CDR2 is YSYEKL. The CDR3 extends over 12 amino acids. Written as DNA, the CDR3 is TGCGCCAGCTTTGCCAGAAGGAGTGGCTACACCTTC. Translation: CASFARRSGYTF.

The chain joins TRBV7-3 to TRBJ2-5; 9 positions agree with TRBD2. Germline V gives CDR1 SGHTA, CDR2 FQGTGA. J gave up 1 base and V 2 bases, and 8 bases lay outside the gene matches. This CDR3 is 17 amino acids long. The CDR3 bases are TGTGCCAGCAGCTTACGTGGGCTAGCGGGGACCCAAGAGACCCAGTACTTC. It specifies CASSLRGLAGTQETQYF.

This sequence joins TRBV6-6 and TRBJ2-1; tentative D call: TRBD2 (5 bases). Per the germline V gene, CDR1 is MNHNY and CDR2 is SVGAGI (reference sequence). The germline V and J ends were trimmed by 4 bases and 5 bases, with 9 bases remaining between them. This CDR3 comprises 13 residues. CDR3 coding DNA: TGTGCCAGCAGTTGGAGGACTGACAATGAGCAGTTCTTC. Translation gives CASSWRTDNEQFF.

The genes are TRBV11-2 and TRBJ2-2; TRBD2 is a possible D gene (6 bases). This CDR3 region has 18 residues. V was trimmed by 2 bases and J by 6 bases, leaving 22 bases between them. Germline CDR1 SGHAT, CDR2 FQNNGV. The CDR3 DNA reads TGTGCCAGCAGCTTAAGCGTCCATCGGGACTCCCGATCCGGGGAGCTGTTTTTT. Translation: CASSLSVHRDSRSGELFF.

This chain uses TRBV2 with TRBJ1-1; maybe TRBD1 (6 bases). V was shortened by 7 bases and J by 3 bases, with 12 bases between the two germline ends. The CDR3 contains 13 residues. Germline CDR1 reads SNHLY; CDR2 reads FYNNEI. The CDR3 bases are TGTGCCAGCAACCTACAGGGTGACACTGAAGCTTTCTTT. Translated: CASNLQGDTEAFF. Together with reference TRBV2 and TRBJ1-1, the CDR3 gives the full variable domain: EPEVTQTPSHQVTQMGQEVILRCVPISNHLYFYWYRQILGQKVEFLVSFYNNEISEKSEIFDDQFSVERPDGSNFTLKIRSTKLEDSAMYFCASNLQGDTEAFFGQGTRLTVV.